These 20 T cell receptor beta chains originate from one sample sequenced in a study of T cell responses to AZD1222 COVID-19 vaccine. The protocol was immunoSEQ multiplex PCR, while the TCRdb copy is restricted to in-frame clones and leaves out a portion. In the table there are some 60,000 clones, 60% to 85% of which are singletons. The sample here was peripheral blood, taken 28 days after the second AZD1222 dose. The receptors were sampled from an adult who received the AZD1222 COVID-19 vaccine.

The chain combines TRBV19 with TRBJ2-6; 8 nucleotides align to TRBD1. Germline V gives CDR1 LNHDA, CDR2 SQIVND (reference sequence). With 3 bases clipped from V and 3 bases from J, the junction kept 10 bases outside the gene matches. The CDR3 covers 18 residues. CDR3 sequence reads: CASSIPAQGAGGANVLTF. CDR3 nucleotide sequence: TGTGCCAGTAGTATCCCGGCCCAGGGGGCTGGTGGGGCCAACGTCCTGACTTTC.

The gene calls are TRBV5-4 and TRBJ1-4; TRBD1 matches at 8 bases. Germline trimming cut 3 bases from V and 3 bases from J; bases unmatched to any gene: 7. Germline V gene lookup returns CDR1 SGHNT and CDR2 YYREEE (reference sequence). The CDR3 runs 16 residues. CDR3 sequence: CASSSGTGSANEKLFF. The CDR3 nucleotides are TGTGCCAGCAGCTCCGGGACAGGATCCGCTAATGAAAAACTGTTTTTT.

The chain carries TRBV5-1 and TRBJ1-6, with 7 bases lining up with TRBD1. The germline V gene has CDR1 SGHRS and CDR2 YFSETQ. This CDR3 is 16 amino acids long. V lost 2 bases to trimming and J lost 10 bases; unmatched junction nucleotides: 12. CDR3 coding DNA: TGCGCCAGCAGCTTAATACCACAGGGGACTGGGTCACCCCTCCACTTT. Its protein is CASSLIPQGTGSPLHF.

This chain links TRBV3-1 (or the pseudogene TRBV3-2) with TRBJ1-2; D might be TRBD1 (6 bases). This CDR3 spans 15 amino acids. Between the trimmed V and J ends, which lost 1 base and 2 bases, there was a span of 11 bases. Germline-derived CDR1 and CDR2 are LGHDT and YNNKEL (reference sequence). The CDR3 bases are TGTGCCAGCAGCCAAGTTGGACAGACAAACTATGGCTACACCTTC. It codes for CASSQVGQTNYGYTF.

The chain couples TRBV4-3 to TRBJ1-2, with D possibly TRBD1 on 5 matching bases. This CDR3 comprises 15 residues. Germline loops: CDR1 LGHNA, CDR2 YSLEER. V was pared by 0 bases and J by 3 bases, with 11 bases between. The CDR3 sequence: CASSQETADHYGYTF. As DNA, the CDR3 is TGCGCCAGCAGCCAAGAGACAGCAGATCACTATGGCTACACCTTC.

This chain links TRBV6-5 with TRBJ2-2, with D uncertain. The CDR3 is 14 residues long. V gave up 6 bases and J gave up 5 bases, with 13 bases separating them. The germline gives CDR1 MNHEY, CDR2 SVGAGI. CDR3 in DNA: TGTGCCAGCAGGGGCTTCGCCCAAACCGGGGAGCTGTTTTTT. This sequence encodes CASRGFAQTGELFF.

V is TRBV28 and J is TRBJ2-3, with 10 bases fitting TRBD2. Germline CDR1 and CDR2: MDHEN and SYDVKM. Trimming at V came to 1 base and at J to 1 base, leaving 14 bases not matched to a gene. The CDR3 is made up of 20 amino acids. This chain's CDR3 is CASSLFEDWKRGGRTDTQYF. The CDR3, as DNA: TGTGCCAGCAGTTTATTTGAGGACTGGAAGCGGGGGGGACGCACAGATACGCAGTATTTT.

The gene calls are TRBV6-5 and TRBJ2-7, with D maybe TRBD2 (6 bases). Germline V CDR1 and CDR2: MNHEY, SVGAGI. The CDR3 runs 16 residues. The V end lost 0 bases, the J end lost 2 bases, and 14 bases lay between the germline ends. Here the CDR3 DNA reads TGTGCCAGCAGTTACTCGATGGTTGGGGGGACCTACGAGCAGTACTTC. Amino acid sequence: CASSYSMVGGTYEQYF.

The chain employs TRBV5-1 and TRBJ1-2, with 7 bases lining up with TRBD1. This CDR3 is built from 13 residues. Germline V gene lookup returns CDR1 SGHRS and CDR2 YFSETQ. Unmatched junction bases numbered 6, after V lost 5 bases and J lost 5 bases. CDR3 region: CASSQTGPYGYTF. In nucleotides, the CDR3 is TGCGCCAGCAGTCAGACAGGGCCGTATGGCTACACCTTC.

This chain connects TRBV19 to TRBJ1-3, with 7 bases lining up with TRBD1. The CDR3 contains 14 residues. V was clipped by 6 bases and J by 1 base; unmatched bases: 3. From germline, CDR1 is LNHDA and CDR2 SQIVND (reference sequence). CDR3 sequence reads: CASRTTGSGNTIYF. Here the CDR3 DNA reads TGTGCCAGTAGGACGACAGGGTCTGGAAACACCATATATTTT.

The chain links TRBV6-5 to TRBJ2-7, with D hard to call. Germline V CDR1 and CDR2: MNHEY, SVGAGI. The CDR3 loop spans 16 amino acids. V was pared by 0 bases and J by 2 bases, with 14 bases between. In DNA form, the CDR3 reads TGTGCCAGCAGTTACTCGGGGTCCGACCGTACCTACGAGCAGTACTTC. Translating it yields CASSYSGSDRTYEQYF.

V and J are TRBV19 and TRBJ1-4; 10 positions match TRBD1. The CDR3 length is 17 residues. Germline V gene lookup returns CDR1 LNHDA and CDR2 SQIVND (reference sequence). J was trimmed by 1 base and V by 5 bases; bases with no gene match: 7. CDR3 DNA: TGTGCCAGTAGTCGGGACAGGGGATATGAAACTAATGAAAAACTGTTTTTT. Protein product: CASSRDRGYETNEKLFF.

By frequency in the sample, this clone is medium-sized. This chain connects TRBV3-1 (or the pseudogene TRBV3-2) to TRBJ2-2; TRBD1 might be the D (6 bases). Between the trimmed V and J ends, which lost 10 bases and 2 bases, there was a span of 11 bases. Looked up from germline, CDR1 is LGHDT and CDR2 is YNNKEL (reference sequence). There are 13 residues in the CDR3. The DNA for the CDR3 is TGTGCCACCCCGGGACAAAACACCGGGGAGCTGTTTTTT. It yields the protein CATPGQNTGELFF.

The gene calls are TRBV11-3 and TRBJ2-5; no reliable D call. There are 11 residues in the CDR3. V was pared by 7 bases and J by 3 bases, with 6 bases between. Germline V gene lookup returns CDR1 SGHNT and CDR2 YENEEA. CDR3 DNA sequence: TGTGCCAGCACACTTAAAGAGACCCAGTACTTC. Translating gives CASTLKETQYF.

The chain uses TRBV7-6 and TRBJ2-3; 10 nucleotides match TRBD1. V trimming: 4 bases; J trimming: 3 bases; junction bases outside the gene matches: 7. CDR1 and CDR2 (germline): SGHVS, FNYEAQ. This CDR3 spans 16 amino acids. The CDR3 is CASSSPRTGGTDTQYF. CDR3 DNA: TGTGCCAGCAGCTCCCCCAGGACAGGGGGAACAGATACGCAGTATTTT.

The chain joins TRBV30 to TRBJ1-6; D is uncertain. The CDR3 extends over 14 amino acids. The V gene's germline CDR1 is GTSNPN and CDR2 SVGIG (reference sequence). Trimming pared 1 base from V and 10 bases from J, leaving 14 bases between. The CDR3 nucleotides read TGTGCCTGGAGTGATGAGGGTCTAATCTCACCCCTCCACTTT. This gives the protein CAWSDEGLISPLHF.

This rearrangement joins TRBV12-5 to TRBJ1-2, with D possibly being TRBD1 (5 bases). Trimming removed 1 base from V and 8 bases from J, with 11 bases in between. This CDR3 is built from 13 residues. CDR1 LGHNT and CDR2 FRNRAP come from the germline V gene. This CDR3 is CASGLGEGRGYTF. CDR3 coding DNA: TGTGCTAGTGGTTTGGGGGAGGGGCGAGGCTACACCTTC.

This clone was seen a handful of times. V usage is TRBV6-6 and J usage is TRBJ2-7; TRBD1 matches at 9 bases. CDR1 MNHNY and CDR2 SVGAGI come from the germline V gene (reference sequence). The CDR3 extends over 15 amino acids. V lost 2 bases, J lost 1 base, and 3 bases stayed unmatched. CDR3 sequence: CASSYPTGGSYEQYF. DNA of the CDR3: TGTGCCAGCAGTTACCCGACAGGGGGATCCTACGAGCAGTACTTC.

The V call is TRBV19, the J call TRBJ1-1, with TRBD1 matching 10 bases. CDR1 is LNHDA and CDR2 is SQIVND in the germline V gene (reference sequence). The CDR3 spans 17 residues. After removal of 4 bases from V and 2 bases from J, the junction contained 10 bases not matched to a gene. CDR3 bases: TGTGCCAGTAGTACCTCCGAGGACAGGGGGACAAACACTGAAGCTTTCTTT. Translated, it gives CASSTSEDRGTNTEAFF.

V usage is TRBV19 and J usage is TRBJ2-2; weak D call: TRBD2 (6 bases). Germline V gene data show CDR1 as LNHDA and CDR2 as SQIVND (reference sequence). The CDR3 loop spans 16 amino acids. V lost 3 bases and J 1 base, leaving 12 bases between the germline ends. CDR3 coding DNA: TGTGCCAGTAGTATTCGGAGGGCCGAGAACACCGGGGAGCTGTTTTTT. Residues: CASSIRRAENTGELFF.